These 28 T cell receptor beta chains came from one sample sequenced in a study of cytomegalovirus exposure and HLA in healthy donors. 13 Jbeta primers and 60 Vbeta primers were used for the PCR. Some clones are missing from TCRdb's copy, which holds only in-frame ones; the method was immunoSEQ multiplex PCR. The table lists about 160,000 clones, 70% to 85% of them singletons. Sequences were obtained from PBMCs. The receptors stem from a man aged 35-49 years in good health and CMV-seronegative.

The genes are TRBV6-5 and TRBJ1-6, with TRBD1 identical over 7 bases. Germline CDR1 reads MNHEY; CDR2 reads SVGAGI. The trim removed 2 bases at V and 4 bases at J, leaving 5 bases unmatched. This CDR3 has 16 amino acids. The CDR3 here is CASSYQGQPYNSPLHF. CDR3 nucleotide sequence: TGTGCCAGCAGTTACCAGGGACAGCCTTATAATTCACCCCTCCACTTT.

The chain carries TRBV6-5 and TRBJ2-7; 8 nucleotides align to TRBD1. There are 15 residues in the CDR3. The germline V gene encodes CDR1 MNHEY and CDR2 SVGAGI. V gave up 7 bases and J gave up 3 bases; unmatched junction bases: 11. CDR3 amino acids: CASTGGQVPLYEQYF. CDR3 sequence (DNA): TGTGCCAGCACCGGGGGACAGGTACCCCTCTACGAGCAGTACTTC.

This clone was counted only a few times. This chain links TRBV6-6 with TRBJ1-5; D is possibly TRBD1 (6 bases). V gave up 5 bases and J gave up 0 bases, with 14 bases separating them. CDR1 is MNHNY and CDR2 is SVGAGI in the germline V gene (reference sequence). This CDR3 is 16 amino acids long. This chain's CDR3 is CASSPTGFYSNQPQHF. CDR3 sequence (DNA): TGTGCCAGCAGTCCGACAGGTTTTTATAGCAATCAGCCCCAGCATTTT.

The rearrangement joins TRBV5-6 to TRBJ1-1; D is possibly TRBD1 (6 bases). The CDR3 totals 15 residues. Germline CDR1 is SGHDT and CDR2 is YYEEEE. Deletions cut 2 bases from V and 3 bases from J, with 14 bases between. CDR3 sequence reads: CASSFPGGADTEAFF. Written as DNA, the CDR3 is TGTGCCAGCAGCTTTCCGGGGGGCGCTGACACTGAAGCTTTCTTT.

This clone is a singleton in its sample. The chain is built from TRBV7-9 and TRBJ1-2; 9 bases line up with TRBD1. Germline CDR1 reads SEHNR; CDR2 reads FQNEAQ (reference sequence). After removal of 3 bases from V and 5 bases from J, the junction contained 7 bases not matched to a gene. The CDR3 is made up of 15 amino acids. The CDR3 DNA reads TGTGCCAGCAGCTTGGACAGGGGTGAAACTTATGGCTACACCTTC. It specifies CASSLDRGETYGYTF. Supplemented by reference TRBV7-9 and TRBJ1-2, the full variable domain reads DTGVSQNPRHKITKRGQNVTFRCDPISEHNRLYWYRQTLGQGPEFLTYFQNEAQLEKSRLLSDRFSAERPKGSFSTLEIQRTEQGDSAMYLCASSLDRGETYGYTFGSGTRLTVV.

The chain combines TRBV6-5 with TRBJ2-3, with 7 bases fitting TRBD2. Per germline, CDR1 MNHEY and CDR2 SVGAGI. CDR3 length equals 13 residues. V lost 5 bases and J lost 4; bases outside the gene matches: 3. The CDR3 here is CASSGGGADTQYF. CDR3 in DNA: TGTGCCAGCAGTGGCGGGGGTGCAGATACGCAGTATTTT.

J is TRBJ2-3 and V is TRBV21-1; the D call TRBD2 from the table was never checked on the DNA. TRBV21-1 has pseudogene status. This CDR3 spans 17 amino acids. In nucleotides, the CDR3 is TGTGCCAGCAGCAAAGGGACTAGCGGCACTAGCACAGATACGCAGTATTTT. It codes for CASSKGTSGTSTDTQYF.

The CDR3 bases are TGTGCCAGCAGCTTGTTTAGACAGGGGCTGCGTGAGCAGTACTTC. Protein: CASSLFRQGLREQYF. This chain connects TRBV7-8 to TRBJ2-7, with 8 bases aligning to TRBD1. The V gene's germline CDR1 is SGHVS and CDR2 FQNEAQ. The CDR3 has 15 amino acids. The ends lost 3 bases at V and 7 bases at J; junction bases unmatched: 11. The full variable domain, its missing parts supplied by reference TRBV7-8 and TRBJ2-7, is GAGVSQSPRYKVAKRGQDVALRCDPISGHVSLFWYQQALGQGPEFLTYFQNEAQLDKSGLPSDRFFAERPEGSVSTLKIQRTQQEDSAVYLCASSLFRQGLREQYFGPGTRLTVT.

The CDR3, as DNA: TGTGCCAGCAGCTTAGACGGCGGGTCTGGAAACACCATATATTTT. Its protein is CASSLDGGSGNTIYF. The V call is TRBV7-6, the J call TRBJ1-3; D remains ambiguous. The CDR3 loop spans 15 amino acids. Trimming took off 1 base at V and 1 base at J, with 8 bases between the two ends. Germline CDR1 reads SGHVS; CDR2 reads FNYEAQ.

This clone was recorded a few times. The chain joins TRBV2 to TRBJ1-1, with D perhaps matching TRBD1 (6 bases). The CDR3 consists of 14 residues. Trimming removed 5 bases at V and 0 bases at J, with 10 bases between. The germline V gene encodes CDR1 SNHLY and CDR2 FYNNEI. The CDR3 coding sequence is TGTGCCAGCAGTCAGGGGAGCATGAACACTGAAGCTTTCTTT. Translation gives CASSQGSMNTEAFF.

The CDR3, as DNA: TGCGCCAGCAGCTTGGGTGGCTTTGGGACAAGGGGGACCGGGGAGCTGTTTTTT. Its translation is CASSLGGFGTRGTGELFF. V and J are TRBV5-1 and TRBJ2-2, with D perhaps matching TRBD1 (6 bases). The ends were cut back, 0 bases at V and 5 bases at J, with 20 bases in the middle. The CDR3 has 18 residues. Germline lookup yields CDR1 SGHRS and CDR2 YFSETQ.

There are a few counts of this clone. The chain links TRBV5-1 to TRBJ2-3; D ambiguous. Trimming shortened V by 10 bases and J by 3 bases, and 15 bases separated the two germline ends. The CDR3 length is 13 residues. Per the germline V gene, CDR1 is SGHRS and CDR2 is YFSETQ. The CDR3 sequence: CASQNSETDTQYF. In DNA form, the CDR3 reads TGCGCCTCCCAAAATTCGGAGACAGATACGCAGTATTTT.

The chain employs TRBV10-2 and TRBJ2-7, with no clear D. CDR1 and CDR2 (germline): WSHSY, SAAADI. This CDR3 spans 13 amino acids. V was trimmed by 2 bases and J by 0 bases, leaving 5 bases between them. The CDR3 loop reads CASSEASSYEQYF. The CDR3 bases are TGCGCCAGCAGTGAGGCCAGCTCCTACGAGCAGTACTTC.

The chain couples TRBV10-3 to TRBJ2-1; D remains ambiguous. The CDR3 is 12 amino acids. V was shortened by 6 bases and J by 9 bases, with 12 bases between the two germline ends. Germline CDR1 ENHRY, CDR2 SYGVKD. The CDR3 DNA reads TGTGCCATCAGCCTCCACCAGGTTGAGCAGTTCTTC. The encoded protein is CAISLHQVEQFF.

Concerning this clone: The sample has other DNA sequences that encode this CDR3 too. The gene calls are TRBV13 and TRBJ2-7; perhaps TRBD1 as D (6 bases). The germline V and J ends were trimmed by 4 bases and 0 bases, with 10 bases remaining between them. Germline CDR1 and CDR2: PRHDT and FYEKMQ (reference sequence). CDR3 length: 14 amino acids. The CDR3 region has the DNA TGTGCCAGCAGCTCCCGACAGGCCTCCTACGAGCAGTACTTC. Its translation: CASSSRQASYEQYF.

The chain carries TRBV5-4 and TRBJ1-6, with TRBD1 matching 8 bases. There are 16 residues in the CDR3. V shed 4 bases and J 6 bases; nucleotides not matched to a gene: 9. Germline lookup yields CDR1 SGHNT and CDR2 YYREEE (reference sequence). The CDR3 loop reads CASSPGLGQVNSPLHF. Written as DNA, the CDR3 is TGTGCCAGCAGCCCAGGGTTGGGACAGGTTAATTCACCCCTCCACTTT.

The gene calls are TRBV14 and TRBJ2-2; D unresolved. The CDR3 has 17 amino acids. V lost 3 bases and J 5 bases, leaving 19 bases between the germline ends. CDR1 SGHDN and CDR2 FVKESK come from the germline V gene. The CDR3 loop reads CASSHSLMSFETGELFF. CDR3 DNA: TGTGCCAGCAGCCATTCCTTAATGAGTTTTGAGACCGGGGAGCTGTTTTTT.

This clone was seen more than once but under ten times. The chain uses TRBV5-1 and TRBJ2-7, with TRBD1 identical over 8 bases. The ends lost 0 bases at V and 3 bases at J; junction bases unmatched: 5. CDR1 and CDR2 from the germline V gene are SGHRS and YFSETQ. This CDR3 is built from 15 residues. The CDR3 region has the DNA TGCGCCAGCAGCTTGGGGACAGGGAACAACTACGAGCAGTACTTC. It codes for CASSLGTGNNYEQYF.

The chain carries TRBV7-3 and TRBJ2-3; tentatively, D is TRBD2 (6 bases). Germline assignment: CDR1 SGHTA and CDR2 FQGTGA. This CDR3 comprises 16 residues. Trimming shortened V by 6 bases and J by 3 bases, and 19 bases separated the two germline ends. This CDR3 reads CASSPIGRGPTDTQYF. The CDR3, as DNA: TGTGCCAGCAGTCCGATCGGGCGGGGCCCGACAGATACGCAGTATTTT.

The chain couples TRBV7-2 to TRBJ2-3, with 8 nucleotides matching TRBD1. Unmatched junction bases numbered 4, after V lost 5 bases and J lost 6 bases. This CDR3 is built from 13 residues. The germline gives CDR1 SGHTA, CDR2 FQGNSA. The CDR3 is CASSVTGGDTQYF. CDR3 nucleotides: TGTGCCAGCAGCGTTACAGGGGGGGATACGCAGTATTTT. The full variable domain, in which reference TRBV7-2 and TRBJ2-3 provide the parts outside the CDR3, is GAGVSQSPSNKVTEKGKDVELRCDPISGHTALYWYRQSLGQGLEFLIYFQGNSAPDKSGLPSDRFSAERTGGSVSTLTIQRTQQEDSAVYLCASSVTGGDTQYFGPGTRLTVL.

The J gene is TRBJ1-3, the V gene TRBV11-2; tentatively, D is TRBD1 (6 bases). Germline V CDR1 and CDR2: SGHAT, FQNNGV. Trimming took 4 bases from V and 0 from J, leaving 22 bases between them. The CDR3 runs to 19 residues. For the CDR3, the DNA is TGTGCCAGCAGCTCCAGAGGGGGAAGGGGCAGTCTCTCTGGAAACACCATATATTTT. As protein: CASSSRGGRGSLSGNTIYF.

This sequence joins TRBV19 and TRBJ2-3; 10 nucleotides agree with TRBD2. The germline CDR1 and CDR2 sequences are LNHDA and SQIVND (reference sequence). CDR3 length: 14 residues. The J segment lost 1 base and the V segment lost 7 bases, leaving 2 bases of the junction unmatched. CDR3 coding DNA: TGTGCCAGTACCACTAGCGGGGGCACAGATACGCAGTATTTT. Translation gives CASTTSGGTDTQYF.

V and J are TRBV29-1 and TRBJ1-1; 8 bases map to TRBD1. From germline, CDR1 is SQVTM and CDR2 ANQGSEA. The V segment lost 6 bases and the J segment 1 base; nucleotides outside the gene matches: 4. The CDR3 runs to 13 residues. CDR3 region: CSVMDRANTEAFF. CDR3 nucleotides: TGCAGCGTGATGGACAGGGCGAACACTGAAGCTTTCTTT. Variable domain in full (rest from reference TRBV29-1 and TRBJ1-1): SAVISQKPSRDICQRGTSLTIQCQVDSQVTMMFWYRQQPGQSLTLIATANQGSEATYESGFVIDKFPISRPNLTFSTLTVSNMSPEDSSIYLCSVMDRANTEAFFGQGTRLTVV.

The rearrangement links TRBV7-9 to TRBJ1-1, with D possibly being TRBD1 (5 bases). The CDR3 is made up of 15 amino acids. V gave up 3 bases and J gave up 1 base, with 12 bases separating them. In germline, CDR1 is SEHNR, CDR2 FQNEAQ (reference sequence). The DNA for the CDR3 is TGTGCCAGCAGCTTGGGGGGACTCTCGAACACTGAAGCTTTCTTT. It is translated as CASSLGGLSNTEAFF.

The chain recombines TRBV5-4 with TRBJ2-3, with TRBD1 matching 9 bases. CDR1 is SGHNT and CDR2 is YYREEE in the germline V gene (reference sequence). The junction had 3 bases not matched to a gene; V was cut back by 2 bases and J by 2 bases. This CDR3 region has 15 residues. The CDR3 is CASSLRTGDTDTQYF. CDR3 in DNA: TGTGCCAGCAGCTTACGGACAGGGGACACAGATACGCAGTATTTT.

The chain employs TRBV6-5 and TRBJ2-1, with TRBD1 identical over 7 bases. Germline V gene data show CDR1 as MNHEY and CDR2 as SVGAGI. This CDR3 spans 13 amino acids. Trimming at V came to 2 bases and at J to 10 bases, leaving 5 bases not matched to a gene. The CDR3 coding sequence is TGTGCCAGCAGTTACGAGGGGGCCGGAGAGCAGTTCTTC. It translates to CASSYEGAGEQFF.

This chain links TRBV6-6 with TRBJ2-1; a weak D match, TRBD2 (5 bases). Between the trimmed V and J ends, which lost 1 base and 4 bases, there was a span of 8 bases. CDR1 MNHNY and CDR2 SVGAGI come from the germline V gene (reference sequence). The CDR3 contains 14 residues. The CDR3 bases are TGTGCCAGCAGTTACTATACGGGATACAATGAGCAGTTCTTC. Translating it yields CASSYYTGYNEQFF.

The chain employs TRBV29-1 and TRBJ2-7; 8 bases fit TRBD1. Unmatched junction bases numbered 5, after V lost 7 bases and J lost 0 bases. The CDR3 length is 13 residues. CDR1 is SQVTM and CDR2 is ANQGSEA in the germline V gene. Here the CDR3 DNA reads TGCAGCGCCGGGACAGGCGTCTCCTACGAGCAGTACTTC. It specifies CSAGTGVSYEQYF.